This passage covers 13 T cell receptor beta chains from one sample sequenced in a study of read filtering for tumor transcriptome and immune sequencing (dated by TCRdb to the early 2020s). The data were produced on an Illumina HiSeq 4000. The Immunoverse kit was used to build TCR libraries from about 400 ng RNA, with molecular barcoded adaptors covering alpha/delta and beta/gamma chains. TCRdb itself trimmed the public reads at Q25 with fastp, ran MiXCR and retained productive beta chains. Each entry is one CDR3 protein sequence, shown with its most common DNA and genes. In all, the sample holds 130,000 or so distinct CDR3 sequences, and less than 15% of those were seen once. The ten largest clones add up to just under 8.5% of the sample. Sequencing was carried out using a population of CD138-negative cells sorted from bone marrow. This sample's cell subset or site label indicates: bone marrow mononuclear cells depleted of CD138+ plasma/myeloma cells by negative magnetic selection. The receptors shown here come from a donor at least 40 years old with multiple myeloma.

This clonotype was observed a few times. The chain carries TRBV19 and TRBJ2-7, with D possibly matching TRBD2 (5 bases). This CDR3 spans 14 amino acids. Germline CDR1 and CDR2: LNHDA and SQIVND (reference sequence). Trimming left V 3 bases short and J 0 bases short, with 9 bases between. The CDR3 region is CASSIDTSSYEQYF. CDR3 bases: TGTGCCAGTAGTATTGACACTAGCTCCTACGAGCAGTACTTC.

At least ten counts were recorded for this clonotype. The chain carries TRBV5-4 and TRBJ2-1; D perhaps matches TRBD2 (6 bases). Germline loops: CDR1 SGHNT, CDR2 YYREEE (reference sequence). The CDR3 is 14 amino acids. Trimming pared 2 bases from V and 2 bases from J, leaving 8 bases between. CDR3 coding DNA: TGTGCCAGCAGCTTAGCGGGCCCCTACAATGAGCAGTTCTTC. Encoded protein: CASSLAGPYNEQFF.

At least ten counts were recorded for this clonotype. The chain recombines TRBV7-9 with TRBJ1-3; weak D call: TRBD1 (5 bases). The V end lost 3 bases, the J end lost 2 bases, and 5 bases lay between the germline ends. This CDR3 has 13 amino acids. The germline V gene has CDR1 SEHNR and CDR2 FQNEAQ (reference sequence). The CDR3 DNA is TGTGCCAGCAGCTTGGGGGCTGGAAACACCATATATTTT. Amino acids: CASSLGAGNTIYF. The variable domain in full, with the rest retrieved from reference TRBV7-9 and TRBJ1-3, is DTGVSQNPRHKITKRGQNVTFRCDPISEHNRLYWYRQTLGQGPEFLTYFQNEAQLEKSRLLSDRFSAERPKGSFSTLEIQRTEQGDSAMYLCASSLGAGNTIYFGEGSWLTVV.

This clonotype was detected many times. This chain connects TRBV7-7 to TRBJ2-1; TRBD2 agrees at 11 bases. The CDR3 length is 18 residues. Germline values: CDR1 SSHAT, CDR2 FNYEAQ (reference sequence). Unmatched junction bases numbered 18, after V lost 9 bases and J lost 5 bases. The CDR3 nucleotides read TGTGCCAGTCCCGAGGGGGGGGTTACTAGCGGGAGCGACAATGAGCAGTTCTTC. It encodes CASPEGGVTSGSDNEQFF.

This clonotype was seen ten or more times. V gene TRBV5-1 combines with J gene TRBJ2-2, with a weak D call TRBD1 (5 bases). Per the germline V gene, CDR1 is SGHRS and CDR2 is YFSETQ. V lost 1 base and J 3 bases, leaving 10 bases between the germline ends. The CDR3 spans 15 residues. For the CDR3, the DNA is TGCGCCAGCAGCTTGCTGTCCAGGGACACCGGGGAGCTGTTTTTT. Its protein product is CASSLLSRDTGELFF. The full variable domain, rest sourced from reference TRBV5-1 and TRBJ2-2, is KAGVTQTPRYLIKTRGQQVTLSCSPISGHRSVSWYQQTPGQGLQFLFEYFSETQRNKGNFPGRFSGRQFSNSRSEMNVSTLELGDSALYLCASSLLSRDTGELFFGEGSRLTVL.

The sample holds many counts of this clonotype. This chain uses TRBV7-9 with TRBJ2-5, with 8 positions matching TRBD2. There are 15 residues in the CDR3. The germline V gene has CDR1 SEHNR and CDR2 FQNEAQ (reference sequence). V lost 7 bases to trimming and J lost 2 bases; unmatched junction nucleotides: 9. CDR3: CASTLIGLAQETQYF. The CDR3 DNA is TGTGCCAGCACCCTTATAGGACTAGCTCAAGAGACCCAGTACTTC.

In regard to this clonotype: Since a much larger clone is just one base distant, this may be a read error. It is unclear where the CDR3 begins or ends on the DNA, so no DNA is shown, and the CDR3 is as TCRdb lists it. This rearrangement joins TRBV29-1 to TRBJ2-1; no DNA check was done on the table's D call, TRBD2. The CDR3 is 15 amino acids long, termini counted. Germline V gene sequence: CDR1 SQVTM, CDR2 ANQGSEA. This CDR3 is CSVGTGTSEYNEQSF.

This clonotype was picked up many times. The chain employs TRBV7-2 and TRBJ2-1; 8 nucleotides align to TRBD1. Per germline, CDR1 SGHTA and CDR2 FQGNSA. The CDR3 sequence is 13 residues long. J was trimmed by 7 bases and V by 5 bases; bases with no gene match: 4. The CDR3 region is CASSPNRGNEQFF. DNA for the CDR3: TGTGCCAGCAGCCCCAACAGGGGGAATGAGCAGTTCTTC.

The table lists this clonotype with a few counts. The genes are TRBV27 and TRBJ2-7; D is uncertain. Germline CDR1 is MNHEY and CDR2 is SMNVEV (reference sequence). This CDR3 contains 13 residues. Trimming shortened V by 6 bases and J by 3 bases, and 12 bases separated the two germline ends. CDR3 sequence (DNA): TGTGCCAGCAGGCGAGGAGTTTTCTACGAGCAGTACTTC. This codes for CASRRGVFYEQYF.

In its sample, this clonotype was seen many times. The chain links TRBV20-1 to TRBJ2-7; TRBD1 is a possible D gene (6 bases). V was pared by 5 bases and J by 2 bases, with 10 bases between. The CDR3 spans 12 residues. Germline CDR1 DFQATT, CDR2 SNEGSKA (reference sequence). The CDR3 DNA sequence: TGCAGTGCTGATGACAGGACCTACGAGCAGTACTTC. It codes for CSADDRTYEQYF.

This clonotype has a count of ten or more. The CDR3 is CASSLMGSGAYNEQFF. The CDR3 region has the DNA TGTGCCAGCAGCTTAATGGGGAGCGGGGCCTACAATGAGCAGTTCTTC. V gene TRBV7-3 combines with J gene TRBJ2-1, with TRBD2 matching 7 bases. The CDR3 covers 16 residues. Trimming at V came to 1 base and at J to 2 bases, leaving 5 bases not matched to a gene. Germline values: CDR1 SGHTA, CDR2 FQGTGA.

Notes on this clonotype: The CDR3 does not end in the conserved phenylalanine or tryptophan, so this is likely a read error. V and J are TRBV18 and TRBJ1-2, with D perhaps matching TRBD1 (5 bases). Germline V gives CDR1 KGHSH, CDR2 LQKENI. V was trimmed by 0 bases and J by 8 bases, leaving 19 bases between them. CDR3 length: 16 residues. Written as DNA, the CDR3 is TGTGCCAGCTCACCACCGGGTGTCTGGACACGAAGAGGCTACACCCTC. It translates to CASSPPGVWTRRGYTL.

In its sample, this clonotype was seen many times. V is TRBV20-1 and J is TRBJ2-5; tentative D call: TRBD2 (5 bases). Per germline, CDR1 DFQATT and CDR2 SNEGSKA (reference sequence). This CDR3 has 18 amino acids. Trimming cost V 1 base and J 1 base, with 22 bases left between them. The CDR3 loop is CSARGPFRSGLVQETQYF. The CDR3 region has the DNA TGCAGTGCTAGAGGTCCGTTTCGGAGCGGACTGGTCCAAGAGACCCAGTACTTC.